Below are 18 T cell receptor beta chains sequenced from a single sample in a study of regulatory T cells in long-lasting Graves disease. The time point here: persistent/refractory GD, antithyroid drugs over 5 years with positive TRAb. The TCR library was made from RNA extracted from PBMCs. For TCR beta, libraries came from iRepertoire HTBI primers and Arm-PCR of CDR3 regions. TCRdb re-called the multiplex PCR reads with MiXCR, one entry per CDR3 protein. The profile shows approximately 400,000 distinct CDR3 sequences, about 20% of them singletons. This specimen was peripheral blood mononuclear cells (PBMCs), taken when the disease was refractory, from a patient treated with antithyroid drugs. The receptors derive from a female donor with Graves disease.

The genes are TRBV2 and TRBJ1-2; the D is unclear. The V gene lost 10 bases and the J gene lost 4 bases, with 16 bases spanning the gap. The CDR3 has 13 amino acids. Germline CDR1 is SNHLY and CDR2 is FYNNEI. The DNA for the CDR3 is TGTGCCACCAGCACGAACATACGCTATGGCTACACCTTC. Translating it yields CATSTNIRYGYTF. Filled out from reference TRBV2 and TRBJ1-2, the complete variable domain reads EPEVTQTPSHQVTQMGQEVILRCVPISNHLYFYWYRQILGQKVEFLVSFYNNEISEKSEIFDDQFSVERPDGSNFTLKIRSTKLEDSAMYFCATSTNIRYGYTFGSGTRLTVV.

Many counts were recorded for this clonotype. The chain has TRBV12-3 or TRBV12-4 and TRBJ2-7; possible D gene TRBD2, 6 bases. Trimming cost V 3 bases and J 5 bases, with 17 bases left between them. The CDR3 extends over 15 amino acids. The CDR3: CASSLRTGEVHEQYF. The DNA of the CDR3 is TGTGCCAGCAGTTTGCGTACGGGGGAGGTCCACGAGCAGTACTTC.

This clonotype has just a few counts. The chain combines TRBV9 with TRBJ1-1; perhaps TRBD1 as D (5 bases). This CDR3 spans 14 amino acids. Trimming stripped 0 bases from V and 1 base from J, with 7 bases between. CDR1 is SGDLS and CDR2 is YYNGEE in the germline V gene. The DNA for the CDR3 is TGTGCCAGCAGCGTAGTAGGGACGAACACTGAAGCTTTCTTT. Translation gives CASSVVGTNTEAFF.

The gene calls are TRBV5-8 and TRBJ2-7; 11 bases match TRBD1. The CDR3 contains 15 residues. Losses at the gene ends were 4 bases for V and 0 bases for J; bases not matched to a gene: 3. Germline V gene lookup returns CDR1 SGHTS and CDR2 YDEGEE. DNA for the CDR3: TGTGCCAGCAGCATAGGACAGGGGGCCTCCTACGAGCAGTACTTC. It yields the protein CASSIGQGASYEQYF.

This clonotype was observed a few times. CDR3: CASSLGQSSGNTIYF. CDR3 nucleotides: TGTGCCAGCAGCTTAGGACAGAGCTCTGGAAACACCATATATTTT. The chain uses TRBV7-9 and TRBJ1-3; D possibly corresponds to TRBD1 (5 bases). CDR3 size: 15 residues. Deletions cut 1 base from V and 0 bases from J, with 7 bases between. Germline V CDR1 and CDR2: SEHNR, FQNEAQ (reference sequence).

This clonotype appeared many times. The chain is built from TRBV2 and TRBJ2-7, with D unresolved. Germline assignment: CDR1 SNHLY and CDR2 FYNNEI. The ends were cut back, 7 bases at V and 7 bases at J, with 14 bases in the middle. The length of the CDR3 is 12 residues. Here the CDR3 DNA reads TGTGCCAGCACCCCCGGGCCGGGTGAGCAGTACTTC. Translation: CASTPGPGEQYF.

As concerns this clonotype: With a far larger clone one base away, a read error is the likely cause. This chain links TRBV6-2 or TRBV6-3 with TRBJ1-1; TRBD1 is a possible D gene (5 bases). CDR1 is MNHEY, CDR2 SVGEGT, per germline. The CDR3 runs to 12 residues. V was clipped by 8 bases and J by 0 bases, with 7 bases between them. The chain's CDR3 is CASDRLNTEAFF. CDR3 coding DNA: TGTGCCAGCGACAGATTGAACACTGAAGCTTTCTTT.

The chain has TRBV6-2 or TRBV6-3 and TRBJ2-7, with 10 bases fitting TRBD2. The V segment lost 5 bases and the J segment 3 bases; nucleotides outside the gene matches: 7. Per germline, CDR1 MNHEY and CDR2 SVGEGT. CDR3 length equals 15 residues. The CDR3, as DNA: TGTGCCAGCAGTCAGACTAGCGGGCTAATCTACGAGCAGTACTTC. This sequence encodes CASSQTSGLIYEQYF.

This clonotype was seen many times. The chain links TRBV27 to TRBJ1-5; 9 bases map to TRBD1. V was clipped by 6 bases and J by 5 bases; unmatched bases: 2. The CDR3 runs to 13 residues. The V gene's germline CDR1 is MNHEY and CDR2 SMNVEV (reference sequence). CDR3 bases: TGTGCCAGCAGACAGGGGGCGGATCAGCCCCAGCATTTT. It yields the protein CASRQGADQPQHF.

This clonotype was observed a handful of times. This chain connects TRBV7-2 to TRBJ2-1, with 7 nucleotides matching TRBD2. The CDR3 sequence is 14 residues long. Germline CDR1 reads SGHTA; CDR2 reads FQGNSA. J gave up 6 bases and V 9 bases, and 11 bases lay outside the gene matches. As DNA, the CDR3 is TGTGCCAGTCTGAGCGGGAAAGCGGTCAATGAGCAGTTCTTC. It encodes CASLSGKAVNEQFF.

On this clonotype: A much more abundant neighbour one base away suggests this may be a read error. CDR3 in amino acids: CASSDRGPNEKPFF. As DNA, the CDR3 is TGTGCCAGCAGTGACAGGGGACCTAATGAAAAACCGTTTTTT. The chain links TRBV12-3 or TRBV12-4 to TRBJ1-4; the match to TRBD1 covers 8 bases. CDR3 length: 14 residues.

The J gene is TRBJ2-2, the V gene TRBV11-2; 8 bases align to TRBD2. The germline V gene has CDR1 SGHAT and CDR2 FQNNGV. The CDR3 extends over 15 amino acids. Trimming at V came to 10 bases and at J to 4 bases, leaving 11 bases not matched to a gene. CDR3: CATREGLAITGELFF. The CDR3 DNA sequence: TGTGCCACGAGAGAAGGACTAGCTATCACCGGGGAGCTGTTTTTT.

This sequence joins TRBV7-3 and TRBJ2-1; TRBD1 agrees at 9 bases. With 5 bases clipped from V and 6 bases from J, the junction kept 8 bases outside the gene matches. Per the germline V gene, CDR1 is SGHTA and CDR2 is FQGTGA. CDR3 size: 15 residues. CDR3 amino acids: CASSQGTGRVNEQFF. The DNA of the CDR3 is TGTGCCAGCAGCCAAGGGACAGGGCGAGTCAATGAGCAGTTCTTC.

The V gene is TRBV9, the J gene TRBJ1-2; unclear D gene. The CDR3 runs to 15 residues. The V end was cut by 1 base, the J end by 7 bases, with 17 bases between. Germline-derived CDR1 and CDR2 are SGDLS and YYNGEE. DNA for the CDR3: TGTGCCAGCAGCGTACGGCAGGCCGGCCCCGGTGGCTACACCTTC. It is translated as CASSVRQAGPGGYTF. Full variable domain (remainder filled in from reference TRBV9 and TRBJ1-2): DSGVTQTPKHLITATGQRVTLRCSPRSGDLSVYWYQQSLDQGLQFLIQYYNGEERAKGNILERFSAQQFPDLHSELNLSSLELGDSALYFCASSVRQAGPGGYTFGSGTRLTVV.

The chain carries TRBV18 and TRBJ2-7; D is unclear. The ends were cut back, 6 bases at V and 5 bases at J, with 14 bases in the middle. This CDR3 spans 13 amino acids. Germline CDR1 and CDR2: KGHSH and LQKENI. DNA for the CDR3: TGTGCCAGCTCCCAGGTAGGGTCCCACGAGCAGTACTTC. Its translation is CASSQVGSHEQYF.

This clonotype was seen repeatedly, ten times or more. J is TRBJ2-7 and V is TRBV12-3 or TRBV12-4; D call uncertain. The V end was cut by 3 bases, the J end by 11 bases, with 11 bases between. The CDR3 spans 11 residues. The CDR3 protein is CASSFGAVEYF. DNA for the CDR3: TGTGCCAGCAGTTTCGGCGCCGTTGAGTACTTC.

The chain links TRBV7-2 to TRBJ1-1, with D possibly TRBD1 on 5 matching bases. Trimming pared 5 bases from V and 4 bases from J, leaving 17 bases between. The germline V gene has CDR1 SGHTA and CDR2 FQGNSA. This CDR3 comprises 15 residues. The CDR3: CASSPLTGGVTEAFF. CDR3 DNA: TGTGCCAGCAGCCCCTTGACGGGAGGGGTCACTGAAGCTTTCTTT. Complete variable domain (other parts from reference TRBV7-2 and TRBJ1-1): GAGVSQSPSNKVTEKGKDVELRCDPISGHTALYWYRQSLGQGLEFLIYFQGNSAPDKSGLPSDRFSAERTGGSVSTLTIQRTQQEDSAVYLCASSPLTGGVTEAFFGQGTRLTVV.

This clonotype occurred a few times. The chain joins TRBV6-2 or TRBV6-3 to TRBJ2-7; 10 bases map to TRBD1. The trim removed 2 bases at V and 3 bases at J, leaving 7 bases unmatched. Germline V gene data show CDR1 as MNHEY and CDR2 as SVGEGT. The CDR3 covers 16 residues. CDR3 sequence (DNA): TGTGCCAGCAGTTACCCTCCGGGACAGGGGTACTACGAGCAGTACTTC. Its translation is CASSYPPGQGYYEQYF.